This T cell receptor (beta chain) was identified in a study of response to subunit inactivated influenza vaccine. This clonotype was seen a few times. One entry per CDR3 protein results from TCRdb running MiXCR on the RT-PCR reads. This sample has some 570,000 distinct CDR3 sequences, with about 10% found just once. The CDR3 contains 16 residues. Germline CDR1 and CDR2: LGHDT and YNNKEL (reference sequence). Trimming cost V 1 base and J 0 bases, with 7 bases left between them. These data were likewise used in another study, on T cells expressing NK-cell markers. From that paper: TCR beta cDNA was made by 5'RACE template switching with UMIs. It was sorted CD3+CD56+NKG2C+, CD3+CD56+NKG2C- and CD3+CD56-NKG2C+ T cells that supplied the TCR beta repertoires. Specificity for HCMV among expanded NKG2C+ T cell clones was not established.

The chain links TRBV3-1 to TRBJ1-6; D is undetermined. The sequences come from PBMCs from blood, collected on the day of vaccination. The clonotype originates from a man aged 45-60 years who received an inactivated influenza vaccine. The CDR3 protein is CASSQGGSSYNSPLHF. DNA of the CDR3: TGTGCCAGCAGCCAAGGGGGTTCCTCCTATAATTCACCCCTCCACTTT.